This T cell receptor beta chain was sequenced during a study of T cell changes during pregnancy in multiple sclerosis. As regards this clone: Mismatch with germline at one junction end may stem from a read error.

The germline V gene encodes CDR1 SGHAT and CDR2 FQNNGV. This CDR3 is 12 amino acids long. Sequenced by immunoSEQ multiplex PCR; TCRdb stores in-frame clones only, minus some. This sample has about 58,000 clones, with around 90% found just once. This sequence was found in a female donor in good health, enrolled as a control in a pregnancy study. The chain links TRBV11-2 to TRBJ2-7; no definite D call. The input for sequencing was CD4+ T cells from peripheral blood mononuclear cells, taken after pregnancy. The CDR3 spells CASSLERQLPSF. The CDR3 DNA sequence: TGTGCCAGCAGCTTAGAGAGGCAGCTCCCGTCCTTC.